This T cell receptor beta chain derives from a study of Ad26.COV2.S vaccination and SARS-CoV-2 variants. Study information: The donor participated in the COV1001 trial, in its Ad26.COV2.S arm.

This CDR3 contains 14 residues. Deletions cut 6 bases from V and 4 bases from J, with 15 bases between. Germline V gene sequence: CDR1 MNHEY, CDR2 SVGEGT. Profiling relied on immunoSEQ multiplex PCR, and the TCRdb table lists in-frame clones only, not all of them. The sample carries roughly 390,000 clones, roughly nine tenths recorded once. Treatment defined: over 15 received Ad26.COV2.S at low or high dose, single or two shots; about 5 received placebo; per-sample allocation not given. Samples came from day 63 after the first vaccine or placebo injection. Ad26.COV2.S expressed prefusion-stabilized spike from the original Wuhan strain.

The sequence derives from a person aged 18 to 59 who received the Ad26.COV2.S COVID-19 vaccine or a placebo. This sample comprised peripheral blood, obtained in a trial of Ad26.COV2.S vaccine versus placebo. The V and J genes are TRBV6-2 or TRBV6-3 and TRBJ1-1, with a tentative D call TRBD1 (5 bases). CDR3 residues: CASSYRTGRTEAFF. Here the CDR3 DNA reads TGTGCCAGCAGCTATCGCACAGGCCGCACTGAAGCTTTCTTT.